These 27 T cell receptor beta chains were all obtained from the same sample, sequenced in a study of T cell responses to AZD1222 COVID-19 vaccine. Data came from immunoSEQ multiplex PCR; TCRdb stores just in-frame clones and leaves some out. In the table there are about 140,000 clones, 88% of which are singletons. Sequenced material: peripheral blood, taken on day 0 of AZD1222 vaccination. The receptors were sampled from an adult in good health.

The chain employs TRBV25-1 and TRBJ1-1; 7 nucleotides agree with TRBD1. Germline values: CDR1 MGHDK, CDR2 SYGVNS. J lost 11 bases, V lost 4 bases, and 13 bases had no gene match. This CDR3 is built from 14 residues. The chain's CDR3 is CASSADRRGRRAFF. CDR3 sequence (DNA): TGTGCCAGCAGTGCGGACAGGAGGGGGAGACGGGCTTTCTTT.

The V call is TRBV6-2 or TRBV6-3, the J call TRBJ2-5, with 8 bases that match TRBD2. The junction had 18 bases not matched to a gene; V was cut back by 6 bases and J by 6 bases. Germline CDR1 is MNHEY and CDR2 is SVGEGT. The CDR3 contains 17 residues. CDR3 sequence (DNA): TGTGCCAGCAGCAAAAATCCGGGACTAGATGTTGATAAGACCCAGTACTTC. It specifies CASSKNPGLDVDKTQYF.

The rearrangement links TRBV27 to TRBJ1-1, with D maybe TRBD1 (5 bases). This CDR3 has 14 residues. CDR1 MNHEY and CDR2 SMNVEV come from the germline V gene (reference sequence). Trimming removed 3 bases from V and 6 bases from J, with 14 bases in between. CDR3 coding DNA: TGTGCCAGCAGTTTTCAGACAGTTGGGTCTGAAGCTTTCTTT. Translating gives CASSFQTVGSEAFF.

The V call is TRBV29-1, the J call TRBJ1-2, with 7 bases matching TRBD1. CDR1 and CDR2 (germline): SQVTM, ANQGSEA. Unmatched junction bases numbered 6, after V lost 4 bases and J lost 4 bases. CDR3 length: 13 amino acids. In DNA, the CDR3 is TGCAGCGTTGGGGAACAGGGGATCTATGGCTACACCTTC. It encodes CSVGEQGIYGYTF.

The chain links TRBV6-5 to TRBJ1-1; possibly TRBD1 for D (6 bases). Trimming left V 6 bases short and J 7 bases short, with 18 bases between. This CDR3 spans 14 amino acids. Germline loops: CDR1 MNHEY, CDR2 SVGAGI. The DNA for the CDR3 is TGTGCCAGCAGAAATGGGGCGGGGGCTAGTGAAGCTTTCTTT. Protein: CASRNGAGASEAFF.

This clone was seen a handful of times. In DNA form, the CDR3 reads TGTGCCAGCAGCCCCTCCCACCAGGGCGCTGGAAACACCATATATTTT. It specifies CASSPSHQGAGNTIYF. This chain connects TRBV28 to TRBJ1-3; D perhaps matches TRBD1 (5 bases). V was shortened by 6 bases and J by 2 bases, with 17 bases between the two germline ends. Per germline, CDR1 MDHEN and CDR2 SYDVKM. The CDR3 spans 16 residues.

The chain is built from TRBV15 and TRBJ1-3, with D possibly TRBD1 on 6 matching bases. Between the trimmed V and J ends, which lost 1 base and 0 bases, there was a span of 10 bases. This CDR3 comprises 16 residues. The germline V gene encodes CDR1 LNHNV and CDR2 YYDKDF (reference sequence). The CDR3 DNA follows: TGTGCCACCAGCAGAGTGGGGGCCAACTCTGGAAACACCATATATTTT. Residues: CATSRVGANSGNTIYF.

The chain joins TRBV7-2 to TRBJ1-1; D is perhaps TRBD1 (6 bases). The CDR3 totals 14 residues. Trimming took off 5 bases at V and 2 bases at J, with 12 bases between the two ends. Germline CDR1 is SGHTA and CDR2 is FQGNSA. The chain's CDR3 is CASSAGHPNTEAFF. In DNA, the CDR3 is TGTGCCAGCAGCGCGGGACACCCAAACACTGAAGCTTTCTTT.

V and J are TRBV6-5 and TRBJ2-7, with 8 nucleotides matching TRBD1. This CDR3 contains 14 residues. Germline values: CDR1 MNHEY, CDR2 SVGAGI. V dropped 4 bases and J dropped 5; count of bases not matched to a gene: 7. CDR3 sequence: CASSLDRVRDEQYF. The CDR3 DNA follows: TGTGCCAGCAGTTTGGACAGGGTTCGCGACGAGCAGTACTTC.

The V and J genes are TRBV14 and TRBJ2-5; TRBD2 is a possible D gene (5 bases). The CDR3 is 18 residues long. The V and J ends lost 1 base and 0 bases respectively, with 18 bases between them. The germline gives CDR1 SGHDN, CDR2 FVKESK. The CDR3 sequence: CASSQVETGFKYQETQYF. The CDR3 nucleotides are TGTGCCAGCAGCCAAGTGGAAACGGGGTTTAAGTACCAAGAGACCCAGTACTTC.

The chain has TRBV7-9 and TRBJ1-4; D call uncertain. V lost 2 bases and J lost 2, with 12 bases in between. The CDR3 extends over 16 amino acids. Germline CDR1 reads SEHNR; CDR2 reads FQNEAQ (reference sequence). CDR3 nucleotides: TGTGCCAGCAGCTTAATCGCGGGTGTCACTAATGAAAAACTGTTTTTT. Protein sequence: CASSLIAGVTNEKLFF. The variable domain in full, completed from reference TRBV7-9 and TRBJ1-4, reads DTGVSQNPRHKITKRGQNVTFRCDPISEHNRLYWYRQTLGQGPEFLTYFQNEAQLEKSRLLSDRFSAERPKGSFSTLEIQRTEQGDSAMYLCASSLIAGVTNEKLFFGSGTQLSVL.

The chain employs TRBV7-9 and TRBJ2-1; the D gene could be TRBD1 or TRBD2 (5 bases each). The CDR3 is 12 residues long. V gave up 0 bases and J gave up 14 bases, with 11 bases separating them. The germline gives CDR1 SEHNR, CDR2 FQNEAQ (reference sequence). In DNA form, the CDR3 reads TGTGCCAGCAGCTTAGCTGGGGGATTAAAGTTCTTC. The encoded protein is CASSLAGGLKFF.

The rearrangement links TRBV19 to TRBJ1-1, with D uncertain. Looked up from germline, CDR1 is LNHDA and CDR2 is SQIVND (reference sequence). Deletions cut 3 bases from V and 0 bases from J, with 11 bases between. CDR3 length: 15 amino acids. The CDR3 DNA sequence: TGTGCCAGTAGTATTTCCCCACCCATGAACACTGAAGCTTTCTTT. Amino acids: CASSISPPMNTEAFF.

The chain uses TRBV19 and TRBJ1-1; TRBD1 might be the D (5 bases). Germline assignment: CDR1 LNHDA and CDR2 SQIVND (reference sequence). The CDR3 is made up of 14 amino acids. Deletions cut 6 bases from V and 5 bases from J, with 16 bases between. CDR3 amino acids: CASSDRDVRTEAFF. The CDR3 nucleotides read TGTGCCAGTAGCGACCGGGACGTGAGGACTGAAGCTTTCTTT.

This sequence joins TRBV18 and TRBJ1-2; 7 bases agree with TRBD1. The germline V gene encodes CDR1 KGHSH and CDR2 LQKENI. The CDR3 is made up of 15 amino acids. V was clipped by 3 bases and J by 3 bases; unmatched bases: 7. The CDR3 DNA follows: TGTGCCAGCTCACCTCAAGGGGGCCTCGACTATGGCTACACCTTC. Its protein is CASSPQGGLDYGYTF.

The rearrangement links TRBV9 to TRBJ2-1; TRBD2 matches at 12 bases. The germline CDR1 and CDR2 sequences are SGDLS and YYNGEE. This CDR3 comprises 18 residues. Trimming at V came to 4 bases and at J to 5 bases, leaving 13 bases not matched to a gene. This CDR3 reads CASSKHPVTSGRNNEQFF. CDR3 coding DNA: TGTGCCAGCAGCAAACACCCGGTGACTAGCGGGAGAAACAATGAGCAGTTCTTC.

CDR3 sequence reads: CASSERDRPAEQYF. The DNA of the CDR3 is TGTGCCAGCAGTGAGAGAGATCGTCCGGCCGAGCAGTACTTC. The V and J genes are TRBV2 and TRBJ2-7; D is unresolved. Germline V lookup: CDR1 SNHLY, CDR2 FYNNEI. Between the trimmed V and J ends, which lost 3 bases and 6 bases, there was a span of 15 bases. This CDR3 region has 14 residues.

The chain employs TRBV6-5 and TRBJ1-2; a weak D match, TRBD1 (6 bases). Germline CDR1 MNHEY, CDR2 SVGAGI. V gave up 5 bases and J gave up 4 bases, with 14 bases separating them. The CDR3 extends over 14 amino acids. In nucleotides, the CDR3 is TGTGCCAGCAGTCTCACAGGGACTAGCTATGGCTACACCTTC. This translates into CASSLTGTSYGYTF.

The chain is built from TRBV6-5 and TRBJ1-5, with D uncertain. Germline CDR1 is MNHEY and CDR2 is SVGAGI. The CDR3 has 15 residues. Trimming stripped 5 bases from V and 5 bases from J, with 16 bases between. Written as DNA, the CDR3 is TGTGCCAGCAGTCCGTACATAGGGCAGGATCAGCCCCAGCATTTT. As protein: CASSPYIGQDQPQHF.

J is TRBJ2-7 and V is TRBV15; the D gene is possibly TRBD2 (5 bases). V was clipped by 3 bases and J by 4 bases, with 13 bases between them. The CDR3 has 14 amino acids. Germline CDR1 reads LNHNV; CDR2 reads YYDKDF (reference sequence). This chain's CDR3 is CATSSEGVGYEQYF. DNA of the CDR3: TGTGCCACCAGCAGCGAGGGAGTCGGGTACGAGCAGTACTTC. Using reference TRBV15 and TRBJ2-7 for the parts outside the CDR3, the full variable domain is DAMVIQNPRYQVTQFGKPVTLSCSQTLNHNVMYWYQQKSSQAPKLLFHYYDKDFNNEADTPDNFQSRRPNTSFCFLDIRSPGLGDTAMYLCATSSEGVGYEQYFGPGTRLTVT.

A note on this clone: Other nucleotide sequences from this sample produce the same CDR3. V and J are TRBV6-5 and TRBJ1-2, with TRBD1 as a possible D gene (5 bases). This CDR3 comprises 12 residues. Germline CDR1 is MNHEY and CDR2 is SVGAGI. V lost 7 bases to trimming and J lost 2 bases, with 8 bases between them. CDR3 coding DNA: TGTGCCAGCAAGGAGGGGAACTATGGCTACACCTTC. This sequence encodes CASKEGNYGYTF.

The rearrangement joins TRBV6-2 or TRBV6-3 to TRBJ2-5; perhaps TRBD2 as D (6 bases). Trimming left V 2 bases short and J 5 bases short, with 12 bases between. Germline V gene sequence: CDR1 MNHEY, CDR2 SVGEGT. The CDR3 runs 14 residues. The CDR3 nucleotides are TGTGCCAGCAGTTACCTGGGAAGCGGGGAGACCCAGTACTTC. It encodes CASSYLGSGETQYF.

The rearrangement links TRBV30 to TRBJ2-7, with D perhaps TRBD1 or TRBD2 (5 bases each). The CDR3 is 12 residues long. Between the trimmed V and J ends, which lost 4 bases and 2 bases, there was a span of 9 bases. CDR1 GTSNPN and CDR2 SVGIG come from the germline V gene (reference sequence). CDR3 protein: CAWNLGAYEQYF. Here the CDR3 DNA reads TGTGCCTGGAACCTGGGGGCCTACGAGCAGTACTTC.

The chain has TRBV4-2 and TRBJ2-7, with a tentative D call TRBD2 (5 bases). Per the germline V gene, CDR1 is LGHNA and CDR2 is YNFKEQ. The V gene lost 0 bases and the J gene lost 3 bases, with 12 bases spanning the gap. This CDR3 spans 15 amino acids. CDR3 amino acids: CASSQDPGSLYEQYF. The CDR3 bases are TGTGCCAGCAGCCAAGATCCGGGGTCCCTCTACGAGCAGTACTTC.

Here the CDR3 reads CASSYPTRPSGNTIYF. CDR3 nucleotide sequence: TGTGCCAGCAGTTACCCTACCAGACCCTCTGGAAACACCATATATTTT. The rearrangement uses TRBV6-2 or TRBV6-3 and TRBJ1-3; the D is unclear. Trimming took off 2 bases at V and 0 bases at J, with 11 bases between the two ends. CDR1 is MNHEY, CDR2 SVGEGT, per germline. This CDR3 has 16 amino acids.

V and J are TRBV5-5 and TRBJ2-2; perhaps TRBD1 as D (5 bases). Trimming cost V 4 bases and J 3 bases, with 13 bases left between them. In germline, CDR1 is SGHKS, CDR2 YYEKEE (reference sequence). CDR3 length: 15 amino acids. The CDR3: CASSRVTADTGELFF. CDR3 DNA: TGTGCCAGCAGCCGGGTGACAGCCGACACCGGGGAGCTGTTTTTT.

V gene TRBV7-9 combines with J gene TRBJ1-1, with D tentatively TRBD1 (5 bases). Trimming left V 1 base short and J 6 bases short, with 6 bases between. CDR3 length: 12 amino acids. CDR1 is SEHNR and CDR2 is FQNEAQ in the germline V gene (reference sequence). The CDR3 region is CASSLGGAEAFF. CDR3 coding DNA: TGTGCCAGCAGCTTAGGGGGGGCTGAAGCTTTCTTT.